The rows below give T cell receptor beta chains drawn from one sample of a study of blood T cell repertoires in COVID-19. Data came from immunoSEQ multiplex PCR; TCRdb stores just in-frame clones and leaves some out. Of 300,000 to 350,000 clones in the sample, 87% were seen once. Material for sequencing was peripheral blood. The source of these receptors is a man between 18 and 35 years old with active or convalescent COVID-19. CDR3s include the opening cysteine and the closing phenylalanine or tryptophan. A D gene is named only where the DNA matches it firmly. Size tells how often a clone was seen (once, few, many) or the class of an expanded clone, and some rows leave it out.

TRBD1 | TRBJ1-6 | TRBV6-5 | . | TGTGCCAGTTGCGGGACAGGGGATTCACCCCTCCACTTT | CASCGTGDSPLHF
. | TRBJ1-3 | TRBV2 | . | TGTGCCAGCAACGCGCAGGGAGGACGAAGAAACACCATATATTTT | CASNAQGGRRNTIYF
. | TRBJ2-2 | TRBV5-4 | . | TGTGCCAGCAGCTTAGGAGGGTCCCGGGAGCTGTTTTTT | CASSLGGSRELFF
TRBD1 | TRBJ2-7 | TRBV3-1/TRBV3-2 | . | TGTGCCAGCAGGGGACAGGGATTCTACGAGCAGTACTTC | CASRGQGFYEQYF
TRBD1 | TRBJ1-2 | TRBV2 | . | TGTGCCAGCAGTGAAGGGGGGACAGGGACGGGTGGCTACACCTTC | CASSEGGTGTGGYTF
. | TRBJ1-4 | TRBV5-1 | . | TGCGCCAGCAGCTTGGGCGATCCCGGGGGGGGAAAACTGTTTTTT | CASSLGDPGGGKLFF
. | TRBJ1-5 | TRBV27 | . | TGTGCCAGCAAGGGAGCCGCAGGGGCGCACCAGCCCCAGCATTTT | CASKGAAGAHQPQHF
TRBD2 | TRBJ2-2 | TRBV7-2 | few | TGTGCCAGCAGCTTAACCTCTAGCGGGGGAGGGGACACCGGGGAGCTGTTTTTT | CASSLTSSGGGDTGELFF
TRBD2 | TRBJ2-1 | TRBV2 | once | TGTGCCAGCAGGACTAGCGGGAAGAATGAGCAGTTCTTC | CASRTSGKNEQFF
TRBD1 | TRBJ1-2 | TRBV11-2 | . | TGTGCCAGCAGCTCTACTATGGGACAGGCCCATAACTATGGCTACACCTTC | CASSSTMGQAHNYGYTF
TRBD1 | TRBJ1-2 | TRBV3-1/TRBV3-2 | . | TGTGCCAGCAGCCAGAGGGACAGGGGAGGCTATGGCTACACCTTC | CASSQRDRGGYGYTF
. | TRBJ2-3 | TRBV27 | . | TGTGGAGTCGGTCGGGGCACAGATACGCAGTATTTT | CGVGRGTDTQYF
. | TRBJ1-5 | TRBV9 | . | TGTGCCAGCAGCGTAGGTGAGAGGCAGCCCCAGCATTTT | CASSVGERQPQHF
. | TRBJ1-3 | TRBV3-1/TRBV3-2 | . | TGTGCCAGCAGCCAAGGTGTGGGGCGAGATACCACCATATATTTT | CASSQGVGRDTTIYF
TRBD1 | TRBJ1-1 | TRBV6-5 | . | TGTGCCAGCAGTTGGGACAGGGGGCTGAACACTGAAGCTTTCTTT | CASSWDRGLNTEAFF
. | TRBJ2-2 | TRBV5-1 | . | TGCGCCAGCAGCTTGGCCTTAGTGAACACCGGGGAGCTGTTTTTT | CASSLALVNTGELFF
TRBD2 | TRBJ2-2 | TRBV12-5 | once | TGTGCTAGTGGTTTGGCGGGGGGGCCGAACACCGGGGAGCTGTTTTTT | CASGLAGGPNTGELFF